A selection of T cell receptor beta chains follows, all from one sample in a study of blood T cell repertoires in COVID-19. Using immunoSEQ multiplex PCR, the repertoire was profiled, and TCRdb retains in-frame clones only, with some absent. The repertoire has some 30,000 clones, 84% of them found once; the top ten carry about an eighth. Sequenced sample: peripheral blood. The receptors originated from a human donor in a cohort sampled during active COVID-19. CDR3s include the opening cysteine and the closing phenylalanine or tryptophan. The D gene is left open where the match is weak. Not every row has a clone size; where given, it reads once, few, many or a size class.

clone_size: few; j_call: TRBJ2-7; d_call: TRBD1; v_call: TRBV19; cdr3_nt: TGTGCCAGTAAGGGGACAGGGTCTGGCGAGCAGTACTTC; cdr3_aa: CASKGTGSGEQYF
clone_size: NA; j_call: TRBJ2-3; d_call: NA; v_call: TRBV5-4; cdr3_nt: TGTGCCAGCAGCTTGGAGGGAGGAGATACGCAGTATTTT; cdr3_aa: CASSLEGGDTQYF
clone_size: NA; j_call: TRBJ2-2; d_call: NA; v_call: TRBV9; cdr3_nt: TGTGCCAGCAGCGCCCCCAGGGGAAAGAGCGGGGAGCTGTTTTTT; cdr3_aa: CASSAPRGKSGELFF
clone_size: NA; j_call: TRBJ2-5; d_call: NA; v_call: TRBV5-1; cdr3_nt: TGCGCCAGCAGCTTGCCGGCGGGGGCGAAGACCCAGTACTTC; cdr3_aa: CASSLPAGAKTQYF
clone_size: NA; j_call: TRBJ2-2; d_call: NA; v_call: TRBV7-6; cdr3_nt: TGTGCCAGCAGCCCCGGGACTTTGAACACCGGGGAGCTGTTTTTT; cdr3_aa: CASSPGTLNTGELFF
clone_size: few; j_call: TRBJ2-3; d_call: TRBD1; v_call: TRBV2; cdr3_nt: TGTGCCAGCAGGAACAGGGGAAGCACAGATACGCAGTATTTT; cdr3_aa: CASRNRGSTDTQYF
clone_size: NA; j_call: TRBJ2-1; d_call: TRBD1; v_call: TRBV3-1/TRBV3-2; cdr3_nt: TGTGCCAGCAGCCCTTACGAGGGACAGGTAATTAATGAGCAGTTCTTC; cdr3_aa: CASSPYEGQVINEQFF
clone_size: NA; j_call: TRBJ1-2; d_call: NA; v_call: TRBV6-4; cdr3_nt: TGTGCCAGCAGTGACCGCGGGGCTGGGGGCTACACCTTC; cdr3_aa: CASSDRGAGGYTF
clone_size: NA; j_call: TRBJ1-1; d_call: NA; v_call: TRBV12-3/TRBV12-4; cdr3_nt: TGTGCCAGCACCTTAGGGGGTGAAGCTTTCTTT; cdr3_aa: CASTLGGEAFF
clone_size: NA; j_call: TRBJ1-2; d_call: NA; v_call: TRBV29-1; cdr3_nt: TGCAGCGTTGCTGGGGGGGGTAACTATGGCTACACCTTC; cdr3_aa: CSVAGGGNYGYTF
clone_size: NA; j_call: TRBJ2-5; d_call: TRBD1; v_call: TRBV2; cdr3_nt: TGTGCCAGCAGATTACAGGGGGCGAATTTGGAGACCCAGTACTTC; cdr3_aa: CASRLQGANLETQYF
clone_size: NA; j_call: TRBJ1-1; d_call: TRBD1; v_call: TRBV5-1; cdr3_nt: TGCGCCAGCAGCTTGGTGTACAGGGGGCACACTGAAGCTTTCTTT; cdr3_aa: CASSLVYRGHTEAFF
clone_size: NA; j_call: TRBJ2-2; d_call: TRBD2; v_call: TRBV7-2; cdr3_nt: TGTGCCAGCAGCTTAGCACTCCGGACTAGCGGGCGCGGTGTTGGGGGAACCGGGGAGCTGTTTTTT; cdr3_aa: CASSLALRTSGRGVGGTGELFF
clone_size: NA; j_call: TRBJ1-4; d_call: NA; v_call: TRBV28; cdr3_nt: TGTGCCAGCGCATCCCCAAAAACTGCAACTAATGAAAAACTGTTTTTT; cdr3_aa: CASASPKTATNEKLFF
clone_size: NA; j_call: TRBJ2-3; d_call: TRBD2; v_call: TRBV6-5; cdr3_nt: TGTGCCAGCTCCCCCGGGACTACCATAACAGATACGCAGTATTTT; cdr3_aa: CASSPGTTITDTQYF
clone_size: NA; j_call: TRBJ1-1; d_call: NA; v_call: TRBV6-5; cdr3_nt: TGTGCCAGCGGTCTCGGAGCGGGGGCGAACACTGAAGCTTTCTTT; cdr3_aa: CASGLGAGANTEAFF
clone_size: once; j_call: TRBJ2-1; d_call: TRBD2; v_call: TRBV7-3; cdr3_nt: TGTGCCAGCAGTTTAGGGACTAGCGGAGCAAATGAGCAGTTCTTC; cdr3_aa: CASSLGTSGANEQFF
clone_size: NA; j_call: TRBJ2-7; d_call: NA; v_call: TRBV18; cdr3_nt: TGTGCCAGCTCACCCCAGGGGATCGAGCAGTACTTC; cdr3_aa: CASSPQGIEQYF
clone_size: NA; j_call: TRBJ2-5; d_call: TRBD2; v_call: TRBV7-2; cdr3_nt: TGTGCCAGCAGCTTTAGCGGGGGGGCCGCGGAGACCCAGTACTTC; cdr3_aa: CASSFSGGAAETQYF
clone_size: NA; j_call: TRBJ1-1; d_call: TRBD1; v_call: TRBV5-5; cdr3_nt: TGTGCCAGCAGCTTGGGGACAGGGGGTATCACTGAAGCTTTCTTT; cdr3_aa: CASSLGTGGITEAFF
clone_size: NA; j_call: TRBJ1-2; d_call: NA; v_call: TRBV19; cdr3_nt: TGTGCCAGTAGTCCCCGACACGCTCCTAACTATGGCTACACCTTC; cdr3_aa: CASSPRHAPNYGYTF
clone_size: NA; j_call: TRBJ2-7; d_call: NA; v_call: TRBV5-6; cdr3_nt: TGTGCCAGCAGCTTGATAGGGGTCGTCTACGAGCAGTACTTC; cdr3_aa: CASSLIGVVYEQYF
clone_size: NA; j_call: TRBJ2-3; d_call: NA; v_call: TRBV6-5; cdr3_nt: TGTGCCAGCAGTTATTCAGGGGTTTGGGGCACAGATACGCAGTATTTT; cdr3_aa: CASSYSGVWGTDTQYF
clone_size: NA; j_call: TRBJ2-7; d_call: TRBD2; v_call: TRBV5-1; cdr3_nt: TGCGCCAGCAGCTTGGTTACTAGCGGGACCACCGAGCAGTACTTC; cdr3_aa: CASSLVTSGTTEQYF
clone_size: NA; j_call: TRBJ2-1; d_call: NA; v_call: TRBV7-2; cdr3_nt: TGTGCGTGTTATGACACAAGCTCCTACAATGAGCAGTTCTTC; cdr3_aa: CACYDTSSYNEQFF
clone_size: NA; j_call: TRBJ2-4; d_call: NA; v_call: TRBV7-2; cdr3_nt: TGTGCCAGCAGCCCATATGACGGGGAAAACATTCAGTACTTC; cdr3_aa: CASSPYDGENIQYF
clone_size: NA; j_call: TRBJ1-5; d_call: NA; v_call: TRBV12-3/TRBV12-4; cdr3_nt: TGTGCCAGCAGTTTACACAATCAGCCCCAGCATTTT; cdr3_aa: CASSLHNQPQHF
clone_size: NA; j_call: TRBJ1-1; d_call: NA; v_call: TRBV11-2; cdr3_nt: TGTGCCAGCAGTCCCACCGCGAGGGCTTTCTTT; cdr3_aa: CASSPTARAFF
clone_size: NA; j_call: TRBJ2-1; d_call: TRBD2; v_call: TRBV6-5; cdr3_nt: TGTGCCAGCAGTTCTGGGCGCGGGGGAACCTACAATGAGCAGTTCTTC; cdr3_aa: CASSSGRGGTYNEQFF
clone_size: NA; j_call: TRBJ2-3; d_call: TRBD2; v_call: TRBV4-3; cdr3_nt: TGCGCCAGCAGCCAAGATAGGAGCGGGGGGGCCTGGGATACGCAGTATTTT; cdr3_aa: CASSQDRSGGAWDTQYF
clone_size: NA; j_call: TRBJ1-1; d_call: NA; v_call: TRBV11-2; cdr3_nt: TGTGCCAGCAGCCTCACAAGCACTGAAGCTTTCTTT; cdr3_aa: CASSLTSTEAFF
clone_size: few; j_call: TRBJ2-7; d_call: TRBD1; v_call: TRBV5-1; cdr3_nt: TGCGCCAGCAGCTTGGGTAGGGGGCGAGGGGACGAGCAGTACTTC; cdr3_aa: CASSLGRGRGDEQYF
clone_size: NA; j_call: TRBJ2-1; d_call: TRBD2; v_call: TRBV7-2; cdr3_nt: TGTGCCAGCAGCTTAAGGCTAGCGGGGGGTGAGCAGTTCTTC; cdr3_aa: CASSLRLAGGEQFF
clone_size: NA; j_call: TRBJ2-1; d_call: NA; v_call: TRBV5-1; cdr3_nt: TGCGCCAGCAGCTTGGGGGGCGGGACCTCCTACAATGAGCAGTTCTTC; cdr3_aa: CASSLGGGTSYNEQFF
clone_size: NA; j_call: TRBJ2-2; d_call: NA; v_call: TRBV7-9; cdr3_nt: TGTGCCAGCAGGCCTAGGAACACCGGGGAGCTGTTTTTT; cdr3_aa: CASRPRNTGELFF
clone_size: NA; j_call: TRBJ2-2; d_call: NA; v_call: TRBV10-1; cdr3_nt: TGCGCCAGCAGACCGGGACAAAACACCGGGGAGCTGTTTTTT; cdr3_aa: CASRPGQNTGELFF
clone_size: NA; j_call: TRBJ2-2; d_call: TRBD1; v_call: TRBV7-3; cdr3_nt: TGTGCCAGCAGCTCAGTGGAGACAGGGGGGCACACCGGGGAGCTGTTTTTT; cdr3_aa: CASSSVETGGHTGELFF
clone_size: NA; j_call: TRBJ2-2; d_call: NA; v_call: TRBV10-1; cdr3_nt: TGTGGATGGGGGAGGAGGGAGCTGTTTTTT; cdr3_aa: CGWGRRELFF
clone_size: NA; j_call: TRBJ2-1; d_call: NA; v_call: TRBV7-9; cdr3_nt: TGTGCCAGCAGCTTAGAGTTGCAGAGAGGTGAGCAGTTCTTC; cdr3_aa: CASSLELQRGEQFF
clone_size: NA; j_call: TRBJ2-3; d_call: TRBD1; v_call: TRBV3-1/TRBV3-2; cdr3_nt: TGTGCCAGCAGGGCGGCAGGGGGCTACGCAGATACGCAGTATTTT; cdr3_aa: CASRAAGGYADTQYF
clone_size: NA; j_call: TRBJ2-3; d_call: NA; v_call: TRBV12-3/TRBV12-4; cdr3_nt: TGTGCCAGCAGCTCAGTCCCCACAGATACGCAGTATTTT; cdr3_aa: CASSSVPTDTQYF
clone_size: once; j_call: TRBJ2-6; d_call: NA; v_call: TRBV6-6; cdr3_nt: TGTGCCAGCAGTCTCGCAAGGCGGCAGATTAGCTCTGGGGCCAACGTCCTGACTTTC; cdr3_aa: CASSLARRQISSGANVLTF
clone_size: NA; j_call: TRBJ1-6; d_call: NA; v_call: TRBV6-6; cdr3_nt: TGTGCCACCAGGACGGAGAGCTCCTATAATTCACCCCTCCACTTT; cdr3_aa: CATRTESSYNSPLHF
clone_size: NA; j_call: TRBJ2-7; d_call: TRBD1; v_call: TRBV6-5; cdr3_nt: TGTGCCAGCAGTCACAGGGGGACGGGCTACGAGCAGTACTTC; cdr3_aa: CASSHRGTGYEQYF
clone_size: NA; j_call: TRBJ2-7; d_call: TRBD2; v_call: TRBV4-1; cdr3_nt: TGCGCCAGCAGCCAAGCGGCGGGGGCCTACGAGCAGTACTTC; cdr3_aa: CASSQAAGAYEQYF
clone_size: NA; j_call: TRBJ1-6; d_call: NA; v_call: TRBV4-1; cdr3_nt: TGCGCCAGCAGCCAAGATCCCCAGGGGTCCCCTTTCTATAATTCACCCCTCCACTTT; cdr3_aa: CASSQDPQGSPFYNSPLHF
clone_size: NA; j_call: TRBJ1-6; d_call: NA; v_call: TRBV9; cdr3_nt: TGTGCCAGCAGCCCTTTCGACACATCCTCCTATAATTCACCCCTCCACTTT; cdr3_aa: CASSPFDTSSYNSPLHF
clone_size: NA; j_call: TRBJ1-5; d_call: NA; v_call: TRBV12-5; cdr3_nt: TGTGCTAGTGGTTTCCGGGATAGCAATCAGCCCCAGCATTTT; cdr3_aa: CASGFRDSNQPQHF
clone_size: NA; j_call: TRBJ1-1; d_call: TRBD1; v_call: TRBV30; cdr3_nt: TGTGCCTCAAACAGGGGAAGCGGTAGGAACACTGAAGCTTTCTTT; cdr3_aa: CASNRGSGRNTEAFF
clone_size: once; j_call: TRBJ1-1; d_call: TRBD1; v_call: TRBV5-4; cdr3_nt: TGTGCCAGCAGCTTGTCGGACAGGGTGAACACTGAAGCTTTCTTT; cdr3_aa: CASSLSDRVNTEAFF
clone_size: NA; j_call: TRBJ2-2; d_call: NA; v_call: TRBV18; cdr3_nt: TGTGCCAGCTCACCACTTTCCCTACAGACCGCGAACACCGGGGAGCTGTTTTTT; cdr3_aa: CASSPLSLQTANTGELFF
clone_size: NA; j_call: TRBJ1-2; d_call: TRBD1; v_call: TRBV29-1; cdr3_nt: TGCAGCGTTGTCAGGGGGCACGATGGCTACACCTTC; cdr3_aa: CSVVRGHDGYTF
clone_size: NA; j_call: TRBJ1-5; d_call: TRBD1; v_call: TRBV6-4; cdr3_nt: TGTGCCAGCAGTGGACAGGGGGAAAAAAGCAATCAGCCCCAGCATTTT; cdr3_aa: CASSGQGEKSNQPQHF